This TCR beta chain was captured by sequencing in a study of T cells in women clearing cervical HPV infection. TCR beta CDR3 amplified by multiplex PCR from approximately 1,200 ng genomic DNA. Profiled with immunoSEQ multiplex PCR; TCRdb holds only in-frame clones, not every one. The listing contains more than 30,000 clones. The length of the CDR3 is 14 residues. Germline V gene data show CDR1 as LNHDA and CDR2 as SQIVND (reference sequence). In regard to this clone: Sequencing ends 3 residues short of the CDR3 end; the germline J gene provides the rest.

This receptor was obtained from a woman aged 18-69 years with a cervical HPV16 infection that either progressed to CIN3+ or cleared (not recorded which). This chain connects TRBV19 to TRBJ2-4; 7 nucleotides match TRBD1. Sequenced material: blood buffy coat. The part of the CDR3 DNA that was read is TGTGCCAGTAGTCTTTTGACAGGGCAGGATGGT. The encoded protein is CASSLLTGQDG. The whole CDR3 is CASSLLTGQDGQYF.